This TCR beta chain was obtained from a study of cytomegalovirus exposure and HLA in healthy donors. Germline V gives CDR1 SGHNT, CDR2 YYREEE (reference sequence). V gave up 0 bases and J gave up 0 bases, with 10 bases separating them. The CDR3 runs to 16 residues. Notes on the study in general: Testing in vitro showed a few CMV-associated chains specific for CMV antigens. A reported reduction in N-insertions relative to the roughly 700-donor mean was seen in an Asian-associated ancestry cluster in a later analysis. Later analysis demonstrated an association between a missense DCLRE1C variant and TCR beta V- and J-gene trimming.

The PCR contained 60 Vbeta and 13 Jbeta primers. Some clones are missing from TCRdb's copy, which holds only in-frame ones; the method was immunoSEQ multiplex PCR. In total, the table holds about 140,000 clones. Note on this clone: Its antigen is unidentified.

The V gene is TRBV5-4, the J gene TRBJ2-4; the D is unclear. The receptor's source is a man in his forties or fifties in good health and CMV-seronegative. The source material was PBMCs. The CDR3 is CASSLDSQLAKNIQYF. Written as DNA, the CDR3 is TGTGCCAGCAGCTTGGACAGTCAACTAGCCAAAAACATTCAGTACTTC.